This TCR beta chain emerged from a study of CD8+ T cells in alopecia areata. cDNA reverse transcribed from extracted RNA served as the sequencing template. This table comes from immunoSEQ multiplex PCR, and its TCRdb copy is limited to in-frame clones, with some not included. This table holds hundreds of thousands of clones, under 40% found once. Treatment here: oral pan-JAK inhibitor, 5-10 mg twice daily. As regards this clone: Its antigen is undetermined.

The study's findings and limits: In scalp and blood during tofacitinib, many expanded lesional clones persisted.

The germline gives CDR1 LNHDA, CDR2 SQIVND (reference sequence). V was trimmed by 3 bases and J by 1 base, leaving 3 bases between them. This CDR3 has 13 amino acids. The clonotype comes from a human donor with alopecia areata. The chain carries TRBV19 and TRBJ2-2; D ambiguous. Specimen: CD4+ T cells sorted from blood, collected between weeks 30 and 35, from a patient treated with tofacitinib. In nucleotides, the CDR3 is TGTGCCAGTAGTATGGGGAACACCGGGGAGCTGTTTTTT. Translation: CASSMGNTGELFF. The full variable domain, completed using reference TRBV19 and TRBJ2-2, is DGGITQSPKYLFRKEGQNVTLSCEQNLNHDAMYWYRQDPGQGLRLIYYSQIVNDFQKGDIAEGYSVSREKKESFPLTVTSAQKNPTAFYLCASSMGNTGELFFGEGSRLTVL.